This T cell receptor (beta chain) is from a study of Graves' ophthalmopathy and Graves' hyperthyroidism. Whole-study context: Sampling took place at initial diagnosis, with peripheral blood obtained before any treatment.

V trimming: 7 bases; J trimming: 4 bases; junction bases outside the gene matches: 7. The CDR3 runs to 13 residues. In germline, CDR1 is SQVTM, CDR2 ANQGSEA. Amplifying from RNA transcripts, the study obtained TCR beta CDR3 regions. The library came from an HTBI-primed first-round RT-PCR and a second-round multiplex PCR. MiXCR was run by TCRdb on the multiplex PCR reads, yielding one entry per CDR3 protein. The repertoire holds almost 750,000 distinct CDR3 sequences, with roughly 41% as singletons. Serum thyroxine and TRAb, along with clinical symptoms, thyroid ultrasound and orbital computed tomography, were what diagnosis relied on.

V is TRBV29-1 and J is TRBJ1-2; 9 bases align to TRBD1. Source material: peripheral blood. This sequence was found in an adult man with Graves' ophthalmopathy. The CDR3 nucleotides read TGCAGCGCCTCACAGGGGGCTGGCTATGGCTACACCTTC. It is translated as CSASQGAGYGYTF.